A single sample gave rise to the 17 T cell receptor beta chains below, sequenced in a study of a mutant IDH1 vaccine in newly diagnosed glioma. Time point indicated: week 11, during vaccination. Every single dose of the vaccine, 300 ug of mutant IDH1 20-mer peptide, came with topical imiquimod. Their target antigens are unknown. This table comes from immunoSEQ multiplex PCR, and its TCRdb copy is limited to in-frame clones, with some not included. The sample has roughly 48,000 clones; around nine tenths are singletons. Sample: PBMCs, taken from a glioma patient whose treatment included an IDH1 peptide vaccine. These receptor sequences come from a man in his fifties with glioma.

This clone has just one count. The J gene is TRBJ1-1, the V gene TRBV4-2, with 10 bases that match TRBD1. The V segment lost 0 bases and the J segment 11 bases; nucleotides outside the gene matches: 9. The CDR3 runs to 15 residues. Germline loops: CDR1 LGHNA, CDR2 YNFKEQ. The CDR3 region has the DNA TGTGCCAGCAGCCAAGAATGGGACAGGGGCTCCTTGGCTTTCTTT. It encodes CASSQEWDRGSLAFF.

The table lists this clone with a count of one. The gene calls are TRBV6-6 and TRBJ1-3; D might be TRBD1 (6 bases). Deletions cut 9 bases from V and 4 bases from J, with 19 bases between. The germline V gene encodes CDR1 MNHNY and CDR2 SVGAGI (reference sequence). The CDR3 has 15 residues. As DNA, the CDR3 is TGTGCCAGGATCATATGGGGGGCGAGAGGAAACACCATATATTTT. Residues: CARIIWGARGNTIYF.

The V gene is TRBV11-2, the J gene TRBJ2-7; 8 positions match TRBD1. Germline V lookup: CDR1 SGHAT, CDR2 FQNNGV. The CDR3 loop spans 14 amino acids. V shed 5 bases and J 2 bases; nucleotides not matched to a gene: 5. CDR3 sequence (DNA): TGTGCCAGCAGCACCTACAGGGGGGCCTACGAGCAGTACTTC. Its translation: CASSTYRGAYEQYF. Combining the CDR3 with reference TRBV11-2 and TRBJ2-7 gives the whole variable domain EAGVAQSPRYKIIEKRQSVAFWCNPISGHATLYWYQQILGQGPKLLIQFQNNGVVDDSQLPKDRFSAERLKGVDSTLKIQPAKLEDSAVYLCASSTYRGAYEQYFGPGTRLTVT.

The genes are TRBV9 and TRBJ2-7; a weak D match, TRBD1 (6 bases). Trimming pared 3 bases from V and 5 bases from J, leaving 15 bases between. CDR1 is SGDLS and CDR2 is YYNGEE in the germline V gene. The length of the CDR3 is 14 residues. Written as DNA, the CDR3 is TGTGCCAGCAGCGCGACCGGGACATCCCACGAGCAGTACTTC. It is translated as CASSATGTSHEQYF.

This chain joins TRBV27 and TRBJ1-1; D is unresolved. V gave up 2 bases and J gave up 0 bases, with 7 bases separating them. The CDR3 has 14 residues. The germline V gene encodes CDR1 MNHEY and CDR2 SMNVEV (reference sequence). The CDR3 coding sequence is TGTGCCAGCAGTTTAGCCGGAATGAACACTGAAGCTTTCTTT. It translates to CASSLAGMNTEAFF.

The V gene is TRBV7-2, the J gene TRBJ2-1; 7 nucleotides agree with TRBD2. Germline-derived CDR1 and CDR2 are SGHTA and FQGNSA. V lost 1 base, J lost 4 bases, and 7 bases stayed unmatched. This CDR3 spans 16 amino acids. The CDR3 sequence: CASSLDSGGGYNEQFF. The CDR3, as DNA: TGTGCCAGCAGCTTAGATTCTGGGGGGGGATACAATGAGCAGTTCTTC.

J is TRBJ2-3 and V is TRBV6-6; D is unresolved. The CDR3 has 13 amino acids. Trimming left V 2 bases short and J 2 bases short, with 5 bases between. Germline CDR1 MNHNY, CDR2 SVGAGI (reference sequence). The CDR3 reads CASSYDSTDTQYF. For the CDR3, the DNA is TGTGCCAGCAGTTACGACTCCACAGATACGCAGTATTTT.

The J gene is TRBJ1-5, the V gene TRBV28; maybe TRBD1 (6 bases). Germline CDR1 reads MDHEN; CDR2 reads SYDVKM. The length of the CDR3 is 14 residues. V was clipped by 5 bases and J by 3 bases, with 11 bases between them. The CDR3 is CASSRRGNNQPQHF. The CDR3, as DNA: TGTGCCAGCAGTCGGAGGGGGAACAATCAGCCCCAGCATTTT.

The V gene is TRBV9, the J gene TRBJ2-5; 8 bases fit TRBD1. CDR1 and CDR2 from the germline V gene are SGDLS and YYNGEE. This CDR3 region has 14 residues. V was clipped by 4 bases and J by 5 bases; unmatched bases: 7. CDR3 sequence: CASSRTGTGETQYF. CDR3 nucleotide sequence: TGTGCCAGCAGCCGGACAGGGACGGGGGAGACCCAGTACTTC.

J is TRBJ1-6 and V is TRBV5-4; 11 nucleotides match TRBD1. CDR3 size: 16 residues. V lost 2 bases, J lost 7 bases, and 5 bases stayed unmatched. The germline gives CDR1 SGHNT, CDR2 YYREEE (reference sequence). CDR3 nucleotides: TGTGCCAGCAGCTTCTTGCGGACAGGGGGCAATTCACCCCTCCACTTT. Its translation: CASSFLRTGGNSPLHF.

This rearrangement joins TRBV5-5 to TRBJ2-1; 8 bases agree with TRBD1. From germline, CDR1 is SGHKS and CDR2 YYEKEE (reference sequence). The CDR3 is made up of 15 amino acids. Unmatched junction bases numbered 8, after V lost 1 base and J lost 8 bases. In DNA, the CDR3 is TGTGCCAGCAGCTTGAGGGACAGGAGCCCCCATGAGCAGTTCTTC. Translated: CASSLRDRSPHEQFF.

This chain connects TRBV4-1 to TRBJ2-1; the match to TRBD2 covers 7 bases. J gave up 6 bases and V 1 base, and 0 bases lay outside the gene matches. The CDR3 consists of 13 residues. Germline assignment: CDR1 MGHRA and CDR2 YSYEKL. Written as DNA, the CDR3 is TGCGCCAGCAGCCAAGGGGGGGGCAATGAGCAGTTCTTC. Translation: CASSQGGGNEQFF.

This clone appeared once. The chain couples TRBV5-1 to TRBJ1-4; possible D gene TRBD1, 5 bases. The CDR3 totals 14 residues. Germline CDR1 is SGHRS and CDR2 is YFSETQ. Deletions cut 5 bases from V and 8 bases from J, with 16 bases between. DNA for the CDR3: TGCGCCAGCAGGGAAGCCGGATGGGACGAAAAACTGTTTTTT. Translated: CASREAGWDEKLFF.

The V call is TRBV5-1, the J call TRBJ2-5, with D tentatively TRBD1 (6 bases). CDR3 length: 14 amino acids. With 2 bases removed from V and 4 bases from J, the gap between germline ends came to 12 bases. Germline V lookup: CDR1 SGHRS, CDR2 YFSETQ. The CDR3 DNA reads as TGCGCCAGCAGCTTACTCCAGGGGCGAGAGACCCAGTACTTC. Encoded protein: CASSLLQGRETQYF.

This clone was seen a single time. The J gene is TRBJ1-2, the V gene TRBV5-4, with D uncertain. The CDR3 loop spans 14 amino acids. V was cut by 3 bases and J by 5 bases, with 14 bases left in between. Germline V CDR1 and CDR2: SGHNT, YYREEE (reference sequence). CDR3 in DNA: TGTGCCAGCAGCTCGTCCGCGCCGAGGTATGGCTACACCTTC. Residues: CASSSSAPRYGYTF.

With respect to this clone: The junction does not match germline at one end; this may be a read error. V gene TRBV6-1 combines with J gene TRBJ1-1; no firm D call. Germline V lookup: CDR1 MNHNS, CDR2 SASEGT. CDR3 length equals 12 residues. The DNA of the CDR3 is TGTGCCGGCAGTAAAAATTACCCAGGAGGCGCATTT. It specifies CAGSKNYPGGAF.

This chain links TRBV21-1 with TRBJ1-1. TRBV21-1 is an annotated pseudogene. The CDR3 runs to 16 residues. The CDR3 DNA follows: TGTGCCAGCAGCTGGGCCGGCGGGAGGGGCCCTAAAAAAGCTTTCTTT. It is translated as CASSWAGGRGPKKAFF.